This entry concerns a single T cell receptor (beta chain). Antigen unknown. This entry comes from a study of cytomegalovirus exposure and HLA in healthy donors. Findings and limits, study-wide: Owing to their indistinguishability, certain V segments, notably TRBV6-2 and TRBV6-3, were excluded. TCR beta V- and J-gene trimming, according to a later analysis, was linked to a missense DCLRE1C variant. Most sequenced TCRs were rare (though some public TCRs occurred in many donors).

This PCR relied on a set of 60 Vbeta primers and 13 Jbeta primers. Profiling relied on immunoSEQ multiplex PCR, and the TCRdb table lists in-frame clones only, not all of them. The table includes roughly 120,000 clones, more than 65% detected once. The CDR3 has 17 amino acids. Per germline, CDR1 MGHDK and CDR2 SYGVNS. Trimming removed 5 bases from V and 0 bases from J; junction bases left unmatched: 11. This sequence was found in a human donor in good health. The rearrangement links TRBV25-1 to TRBJ2-3; 7 nucleotides match TRBD1. What was sequenced was PBMCs. CDR3 in DNA: TGTGCCAGCAGTATACTCGGGACAGTTGATAGCACAGATACGCAGTATTTT. The encoded protein is CASSILGTVDSTDTQYF.